This T cell receptor (beta chain) is drawn from a study of T-cell memory formation after mild COVID-19. TCRdb independently ran MiXCR on the 5' RACE reads; one entry per CDR3 protein. The sample records under 550,000 distinct CDR3 sequences, over 15% being singletons. This clonotype was counted ten times or more. This receptor was taken from an adult woman who had mild COVID-19 (a few samples of this study predate the infection). Cell type and time point are not known. Sequences were obtained from PBMCs or a T cell subset sorted from them (not recorded which).

The CDR3 sequence is CASSKSRYTDTQYF. The CDR3 nucleotides read TGCGCCAGCAGTAAGTCGAGATACACAGATACGCAGTATTTT. The J gene is TRBJ2-3, the V gene TRBV5-1; unclear D gene. This CDR3 has 14 residues. Trimming removed 5 bases at V and 2 bases at J, with 12 bases between. CDR1 and CDR2 from the germline V gene are SGHRS and YFSETQ.